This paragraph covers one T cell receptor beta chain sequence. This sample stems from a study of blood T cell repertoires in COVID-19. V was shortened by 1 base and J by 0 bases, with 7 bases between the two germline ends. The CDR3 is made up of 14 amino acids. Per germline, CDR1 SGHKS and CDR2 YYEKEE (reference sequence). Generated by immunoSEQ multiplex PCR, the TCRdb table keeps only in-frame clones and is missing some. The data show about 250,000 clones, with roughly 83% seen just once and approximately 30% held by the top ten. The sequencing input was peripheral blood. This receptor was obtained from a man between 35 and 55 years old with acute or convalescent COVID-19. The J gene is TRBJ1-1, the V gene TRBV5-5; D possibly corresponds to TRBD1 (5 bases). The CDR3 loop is CASSLRGLNTEAFF. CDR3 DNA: TGTGCCAGCAGCTTGCGGGGGTTGAACACTGAAGCTTTCTTT.